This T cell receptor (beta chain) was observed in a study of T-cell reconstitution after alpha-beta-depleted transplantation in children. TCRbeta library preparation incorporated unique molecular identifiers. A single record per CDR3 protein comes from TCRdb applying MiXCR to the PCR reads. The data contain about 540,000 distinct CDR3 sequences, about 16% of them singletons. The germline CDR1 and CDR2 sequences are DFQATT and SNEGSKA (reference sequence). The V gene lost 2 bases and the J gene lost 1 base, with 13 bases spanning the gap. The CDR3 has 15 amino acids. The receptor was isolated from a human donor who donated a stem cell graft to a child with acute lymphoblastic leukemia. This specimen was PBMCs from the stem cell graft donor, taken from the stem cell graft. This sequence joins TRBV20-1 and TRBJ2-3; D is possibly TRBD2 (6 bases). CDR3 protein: CSARLPGLRTDTQYF. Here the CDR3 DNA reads TGCAGTGCTAGACTACCGGGACTTCGCACAGATACGCAGTATTTT.